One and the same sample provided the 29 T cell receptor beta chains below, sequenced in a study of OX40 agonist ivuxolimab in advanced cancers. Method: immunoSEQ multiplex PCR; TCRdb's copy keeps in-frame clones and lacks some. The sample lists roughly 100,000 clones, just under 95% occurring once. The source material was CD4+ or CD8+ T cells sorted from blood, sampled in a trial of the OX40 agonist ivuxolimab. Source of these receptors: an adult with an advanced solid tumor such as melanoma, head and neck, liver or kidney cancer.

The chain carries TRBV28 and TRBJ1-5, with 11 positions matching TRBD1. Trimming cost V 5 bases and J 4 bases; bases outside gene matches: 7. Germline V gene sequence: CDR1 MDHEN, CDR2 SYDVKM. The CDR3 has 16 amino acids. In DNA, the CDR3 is TGTGCCAGCAGTCGTCCGGGACAGGGGGTTAATCAGCCCCAGCATTTT. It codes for CASSRPGQGVNQPQHF. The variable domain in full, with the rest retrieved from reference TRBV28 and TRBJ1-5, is DVKVTQSSRYLVKRTGEKVFLECVQDMDHENMFWYRQDPGLGLRLIYFSYDVKMKEKGDIPEGYSVSREKKERFSLILESASTNQTSMYLCASSRPGQGVNQPQHFGDGTRLSIL.

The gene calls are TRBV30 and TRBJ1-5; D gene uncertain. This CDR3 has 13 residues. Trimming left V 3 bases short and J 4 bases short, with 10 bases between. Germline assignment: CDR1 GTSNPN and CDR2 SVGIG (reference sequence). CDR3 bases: TGTGCCTGGAGCCCTACCCAAAATCAGCCCCAGCATTTT. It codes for CAWSPTQNQPQHF.

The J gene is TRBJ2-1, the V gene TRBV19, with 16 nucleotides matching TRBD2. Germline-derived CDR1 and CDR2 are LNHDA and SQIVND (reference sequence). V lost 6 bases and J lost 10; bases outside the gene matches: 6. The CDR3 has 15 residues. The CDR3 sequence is CASRKAGLAGGEQFF. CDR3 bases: TGTGCCAGTAGAAAAGCGGGACTAGCGGGAGGGGAGCAGTTCTTC. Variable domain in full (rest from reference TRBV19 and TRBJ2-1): DGGITQSPKYLFRKEGQNVTLSCEQNLNHDAMYWYRQDPGQGLRLIYYSQIVNDFQKGDIAEGYSVSREKKESFPLTVTSAQKNPTAFYLCASRKAGLAGGEQFFGPGTRLTVL.

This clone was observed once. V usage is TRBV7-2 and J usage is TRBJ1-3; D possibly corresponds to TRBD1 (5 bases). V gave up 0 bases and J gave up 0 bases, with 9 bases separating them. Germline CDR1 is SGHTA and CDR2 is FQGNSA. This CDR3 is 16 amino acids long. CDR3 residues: CASSLARGFSGNTIYF. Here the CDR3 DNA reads TGTGCCAGCAGCTTAGCGCGGGGGTTCTCTGGAAACACCATATATTTT. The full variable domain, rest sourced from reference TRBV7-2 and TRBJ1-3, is GAGVSQSPSNKVTEKGKDVELRCDPISGHTALYWYRQSLGQGLEFLIYFQGNSAPDKSGLPSDRFSAERTGGSVSTLTIQRTQQEDSAVYLCASSLARGFSGNTIYFGEGSWLTVV.

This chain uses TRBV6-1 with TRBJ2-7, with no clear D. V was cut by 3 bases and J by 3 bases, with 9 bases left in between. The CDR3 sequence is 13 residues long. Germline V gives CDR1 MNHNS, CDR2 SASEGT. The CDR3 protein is CASSDPPHYEQYF. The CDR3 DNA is TGTGCCAGCAGTGATCCCCCCCACTACGAGCAGTACTTC.

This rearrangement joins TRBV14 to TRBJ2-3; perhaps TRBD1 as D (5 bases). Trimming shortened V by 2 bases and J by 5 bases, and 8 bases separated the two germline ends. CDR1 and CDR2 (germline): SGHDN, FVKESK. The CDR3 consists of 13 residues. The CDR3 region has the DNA TGTGCCAGCAGCCAATTAGGGGAAGATACGCAGTATTTT. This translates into CASSQLGEDTQYF. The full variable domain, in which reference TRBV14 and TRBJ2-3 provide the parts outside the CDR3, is EAGVTQFPSHSVIEKGQTVTLRCDPISGHDNLYWYRRVMGKEIKFLLHFVKESKQDESGMPNNRFLAERTGGTYSTLKVQPAELEDSGVYFCASSQLGEDTQYFGPGTRLTVL.

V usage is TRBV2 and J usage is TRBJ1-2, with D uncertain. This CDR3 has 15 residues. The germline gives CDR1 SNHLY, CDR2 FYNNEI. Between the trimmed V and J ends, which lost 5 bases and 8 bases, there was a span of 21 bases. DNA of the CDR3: TGTGCCAGCAGTAGCACTGGACCTTCGGCGAGGGGCTACACCTTC. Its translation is CASSSTGPSARGYTF.

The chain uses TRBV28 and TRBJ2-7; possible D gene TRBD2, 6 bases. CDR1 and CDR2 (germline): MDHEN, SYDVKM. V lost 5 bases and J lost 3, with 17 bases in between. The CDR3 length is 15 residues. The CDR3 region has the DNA TGTGCCAGCAGTGGGGCTCCACGGAGGGGCTACGAGCAGTACTTC. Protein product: CASSGAPRRGYEQYF. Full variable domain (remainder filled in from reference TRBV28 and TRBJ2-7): DVKVTQSSRYLVKRTGEKVFLECVQDMDHENMFWYRQDPGLGLRLIYFSYDVKMKEKGDIPEGYSVSREKKERFSLILESASTNQTSMYLCASSGAPRRGYEQYFGPGTRLTVT.

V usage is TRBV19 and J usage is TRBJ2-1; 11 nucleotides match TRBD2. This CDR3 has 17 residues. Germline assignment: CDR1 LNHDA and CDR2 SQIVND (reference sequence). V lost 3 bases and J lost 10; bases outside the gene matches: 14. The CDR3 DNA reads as TGTGCCAGTAGTATCGATGTAACGACTAGCGGGAAGCGAGAGCAGTTCTTC. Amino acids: CASSIDVTTSGKREQFF.

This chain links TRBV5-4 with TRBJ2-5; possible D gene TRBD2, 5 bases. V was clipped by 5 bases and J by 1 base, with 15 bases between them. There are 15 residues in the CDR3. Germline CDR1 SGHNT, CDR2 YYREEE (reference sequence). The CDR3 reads CASSPNGGVQETQYF. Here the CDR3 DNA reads TGTGCCAGCAGTCCCAACGGAGGAGTCCAAGAGACCCAGTACTTC.

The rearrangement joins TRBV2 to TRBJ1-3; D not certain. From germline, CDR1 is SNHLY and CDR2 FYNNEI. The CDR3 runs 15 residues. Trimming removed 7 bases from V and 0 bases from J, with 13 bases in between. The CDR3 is CASKRRNSSGNTIYF. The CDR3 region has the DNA TGTGCCAGCAAGAGAAGGAATTCCTCTGGAAACACCATATATTTT.

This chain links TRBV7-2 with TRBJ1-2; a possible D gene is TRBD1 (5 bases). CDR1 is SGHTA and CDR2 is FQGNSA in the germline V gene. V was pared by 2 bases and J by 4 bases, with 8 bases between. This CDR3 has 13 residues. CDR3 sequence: CASSLQGGYGYTF. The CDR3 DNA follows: TGTGCCAGCAGCTTACAGGGCGGCTATGGCTACACCTTC.

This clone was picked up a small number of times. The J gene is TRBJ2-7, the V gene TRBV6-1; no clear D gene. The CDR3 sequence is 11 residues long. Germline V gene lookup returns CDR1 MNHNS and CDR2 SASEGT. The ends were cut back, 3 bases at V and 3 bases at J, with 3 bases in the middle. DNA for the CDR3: TGTGCCAGCAGTGAGCTCTACGAGCAGTACTTC. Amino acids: CASSELYEQYF.

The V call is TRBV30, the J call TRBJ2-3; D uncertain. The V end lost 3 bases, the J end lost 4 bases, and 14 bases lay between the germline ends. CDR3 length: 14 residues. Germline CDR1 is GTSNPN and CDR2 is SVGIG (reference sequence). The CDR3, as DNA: TGTGCCTGGAGCGGCGGCCCTTGGGCAGATACGCAGTATTTT. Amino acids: CAWSGGPWADTQYF.

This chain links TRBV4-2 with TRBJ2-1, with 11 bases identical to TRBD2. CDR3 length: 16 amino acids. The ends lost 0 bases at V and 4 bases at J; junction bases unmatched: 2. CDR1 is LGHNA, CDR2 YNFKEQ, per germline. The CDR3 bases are TGTGCCAGCAGCCAAGAGACTAGCGGGGTTTACAATGAGCAGTTCTTC. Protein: CASSQETSGVYNEQFF.

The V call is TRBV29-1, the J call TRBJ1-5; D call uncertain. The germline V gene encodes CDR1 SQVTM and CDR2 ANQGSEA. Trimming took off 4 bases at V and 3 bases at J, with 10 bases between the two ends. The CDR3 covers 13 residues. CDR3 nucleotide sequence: TGCAGCGTTGTAGTACAGTTCAATCAGCCCCAGCATTTT. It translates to CSVVVQFNQPQHF.

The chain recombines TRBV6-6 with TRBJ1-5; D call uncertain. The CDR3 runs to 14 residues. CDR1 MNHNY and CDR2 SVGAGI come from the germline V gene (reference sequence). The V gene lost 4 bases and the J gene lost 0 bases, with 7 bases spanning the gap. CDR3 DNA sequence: TGTGCCAGCAGTTTGGACGGTAGCAATCAGCCCCAGCATTTT. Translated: CASSLDGSNQPQHF.

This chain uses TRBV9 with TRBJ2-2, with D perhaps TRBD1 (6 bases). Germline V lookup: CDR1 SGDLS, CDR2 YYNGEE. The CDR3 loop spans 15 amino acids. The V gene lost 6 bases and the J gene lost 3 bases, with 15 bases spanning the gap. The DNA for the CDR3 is TGTGCCAGCACCCGATTGGGGGCGGACACCGGGGAGCTGTTTTTT. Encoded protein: CASTRLGADTGELFF. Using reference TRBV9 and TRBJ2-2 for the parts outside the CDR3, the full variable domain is DSGVTQTPKHLITATGQRVTLRCSPRSGDLSVYWYQQSLDQGLQFLIQYYNGEERAKGNILERFSAQQFPDLHSELNLSSLELGDSALYFCASTRLGADTGELFFGEGSRLTVL.

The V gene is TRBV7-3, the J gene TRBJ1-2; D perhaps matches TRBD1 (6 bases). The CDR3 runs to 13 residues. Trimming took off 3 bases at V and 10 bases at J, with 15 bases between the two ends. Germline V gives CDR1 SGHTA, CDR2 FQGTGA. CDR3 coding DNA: TGTGCCAGCAGCTTGACCTCCGGGACACTCTACACCTTC. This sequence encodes CASSLTSGTLYTF.

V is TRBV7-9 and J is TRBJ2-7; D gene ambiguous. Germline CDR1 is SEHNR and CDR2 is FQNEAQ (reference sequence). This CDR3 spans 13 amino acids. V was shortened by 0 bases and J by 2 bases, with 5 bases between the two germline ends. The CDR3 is CASSLAGPYEQYF. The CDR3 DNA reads TGTGCCAGCAGCTTAGCGGGCCCCTACGAGCAGTACTTC.

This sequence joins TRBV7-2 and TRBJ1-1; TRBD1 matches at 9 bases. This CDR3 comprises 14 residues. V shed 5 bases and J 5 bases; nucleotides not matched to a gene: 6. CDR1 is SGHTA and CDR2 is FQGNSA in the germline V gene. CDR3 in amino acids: CASSPGTGRTEAFF. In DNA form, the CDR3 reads TGTGCCAGCAGCCCTGGGACAGGGAGGACTGAAGCTTTCTTT.

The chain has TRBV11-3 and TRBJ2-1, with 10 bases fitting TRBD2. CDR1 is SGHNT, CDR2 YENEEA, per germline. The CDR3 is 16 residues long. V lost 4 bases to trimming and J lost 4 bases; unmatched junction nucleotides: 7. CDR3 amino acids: CASSWSEAGGYNEQFF. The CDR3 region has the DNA TGTGCCAGCAGCTGGTCTGAAGCGGGGGGGTACAATGAGCAGTTCTTC.

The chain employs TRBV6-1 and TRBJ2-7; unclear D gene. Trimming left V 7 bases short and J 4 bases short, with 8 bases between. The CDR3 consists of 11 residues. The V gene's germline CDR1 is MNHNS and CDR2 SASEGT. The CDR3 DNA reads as TGTGCCAGCAACCAGGCATACGAGCAGTACTTC. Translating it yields CASNQAYEQYF.

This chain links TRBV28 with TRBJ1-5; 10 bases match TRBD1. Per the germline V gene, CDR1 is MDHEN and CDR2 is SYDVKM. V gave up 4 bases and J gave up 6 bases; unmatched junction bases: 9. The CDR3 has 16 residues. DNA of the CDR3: TGTGCCAGCAGTTCCGTGGACAGGGGGAGTGCTCAGCCCCAGCATTTT. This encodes CASSSVDRGSAQPQHF.

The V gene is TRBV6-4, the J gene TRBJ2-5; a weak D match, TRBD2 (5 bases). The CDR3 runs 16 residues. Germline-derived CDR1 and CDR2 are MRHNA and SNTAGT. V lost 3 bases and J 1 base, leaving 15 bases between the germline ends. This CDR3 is CASSEGAALPQETQYF. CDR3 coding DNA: TGTGCCAGCAGTGAAGGAGCGGCCCTCCCCCAAGAGACCCAGTACTTC.

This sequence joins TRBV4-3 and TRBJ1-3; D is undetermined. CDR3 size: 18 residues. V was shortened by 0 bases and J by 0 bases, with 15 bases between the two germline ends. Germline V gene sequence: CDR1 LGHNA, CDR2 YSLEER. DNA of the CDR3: TGCGCCAGCAGCCAAGATTTGGGCAGCTTAAGCTCTGGAAACACCATATATTTT. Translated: CASSQDLGSLSSGNTIYF.

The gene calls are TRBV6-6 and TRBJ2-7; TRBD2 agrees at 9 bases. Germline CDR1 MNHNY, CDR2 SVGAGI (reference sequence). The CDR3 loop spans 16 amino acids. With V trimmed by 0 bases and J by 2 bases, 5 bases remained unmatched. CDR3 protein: CASSYSTSGDTYEQYV. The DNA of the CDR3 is TGTGCCAGCAGTTACTCGACTAGCGGAGACACCTACGAGCAGTACGTC.

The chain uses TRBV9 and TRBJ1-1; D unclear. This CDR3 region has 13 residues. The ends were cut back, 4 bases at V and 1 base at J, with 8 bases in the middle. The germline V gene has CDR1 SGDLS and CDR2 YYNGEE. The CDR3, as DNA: TGTGCCAGCAGCCCGAGAACGAACACTGAAGCTTTCTTT. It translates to CASSPRTNTEAFF.

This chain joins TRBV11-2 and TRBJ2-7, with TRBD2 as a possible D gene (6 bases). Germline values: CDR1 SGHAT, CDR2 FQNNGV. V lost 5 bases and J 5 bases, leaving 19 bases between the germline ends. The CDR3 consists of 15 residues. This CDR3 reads CASSHPGVGSNEQYF. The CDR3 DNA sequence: TGTGCCAGCAGCCACCCGGGGGTAGGTAGTAACGAGCAGTACTTC.